This TCR beta chain was documented in a study of regulatory T cells in long-lasting Graves disease. Study results and limitations: Clonotypes that were public and shared totalled fewer than 3,500 in persistent patients versus approximately 970 in new patients.

The time point denotes: newly diagnosed GD, antithyroid drugs for less than 3 months. RNA from PBMCs was the source of the TCR library. Trimming took 1 base from V and 4 from J, leaving 10 bases between them. The CDR3 has 13 amino acids. Germline values: CDR1 GTSNPN, CDR2 SVGIG (reference sequence). HTBI primers from iRepertoire and Arm-PCR of CDR3 regions yielded the TCR beta libraries. The authors' processing: Spanning all samples, the identified segments comprised 60 to 80 TRBV and around 13 TRBJ. TCRdb reanalysed the multiplex PCR reads using MiXCR and keeps one entry per CDR3 protein. The V and J calls were not made by the authors but by TCRdb's processing. The data hold some 250,000 distinct CDR3 sequences, with approximately 18% observed a single time. As to this clonotype: Its specificity is not known.

These data are also associated with another study on T cells in Graves' hyperthyroidism and ophthalmopathy. That paper adds: Stability of Graves' hyperthyroidism was defined as absent ophthalmopathy progression within 18 months.

The V call is TRBV30, the J call TRBJ2-5; weak D call: TRBD1 (5 bases). The origin of this receptor is a young woman with Graves disease. Material: peripheral blood mononuclear cells (PBMCs), obtained at new diagnosis, from a patient treated with antithyroid drugs. The CDR3 DNA sequence: TGTGCCTGGAGTGGAGGACATCGAGAGACCCAGTACTTC. It is translated as CAWSGGHRETQYF.